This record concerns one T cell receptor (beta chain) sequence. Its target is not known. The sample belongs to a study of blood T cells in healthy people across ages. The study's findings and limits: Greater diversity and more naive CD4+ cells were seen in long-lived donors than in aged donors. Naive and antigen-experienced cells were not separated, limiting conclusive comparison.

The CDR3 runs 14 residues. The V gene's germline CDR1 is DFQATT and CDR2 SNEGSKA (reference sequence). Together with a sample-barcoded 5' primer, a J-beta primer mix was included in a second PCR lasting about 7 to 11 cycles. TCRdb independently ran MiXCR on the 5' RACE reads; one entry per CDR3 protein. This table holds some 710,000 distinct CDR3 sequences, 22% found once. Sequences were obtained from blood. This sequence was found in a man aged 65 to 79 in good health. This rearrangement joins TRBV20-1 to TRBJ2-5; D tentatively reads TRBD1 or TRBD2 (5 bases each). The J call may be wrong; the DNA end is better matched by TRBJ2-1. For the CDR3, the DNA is TGCAGTGCTAGAGACGGTAGCGCTCCTGGGGGGCAGTTCTTC. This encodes CSARDGSAPGGQFF.